This TCR beta chain was retrieved from a study of shared clonotypes between healthy human individuals. Overall study results and limits: Clonotype sharing across donors was expected to vary with sequencing depth. Among the subsets, naive ones generally showed larger estimated richness than memory ones. Across a handful of donors, naive CD4 shared roughly 5%, naive CD8 over 3%, memory CD4 roughly 2.5%, memory CD8 0.4%.

This clone was observed a single time. Its antigen is currently unknown. Additional DNA sequences in this sample encode the identical CDR3. Researchers divided each subset's genomic DNA evenly across several immunoSEQ plates. Libraries were prepared by immunoSEQ multiplex PCR; TCRdb keeps only in-frame clonotypes and omits some of them. Of some 1,400,000 clones detected, 95% to 97% appear once; the ten largest clones hold over 1%. Germline values: CDR1 SGHTA, CDR2 FQGNSA. CDR3 length: 14 residues. V lost 5 bases and J lost 3, with 11 bases in between. The source is a man aged 30-40 years in good health. Specimen: naive CD4+ T cells sorted from blood. As to subset: CD45RA+ positively selected. The chain employs TRBV7-2 and TRBJ2-1; no definite D call. The CDR3 DNA follows: TGTGCCAGCAGCCTCCGTGGGCTCTACAATGAGCAGTTCTTC. It is translated as CASSLRGLYNEQFF.